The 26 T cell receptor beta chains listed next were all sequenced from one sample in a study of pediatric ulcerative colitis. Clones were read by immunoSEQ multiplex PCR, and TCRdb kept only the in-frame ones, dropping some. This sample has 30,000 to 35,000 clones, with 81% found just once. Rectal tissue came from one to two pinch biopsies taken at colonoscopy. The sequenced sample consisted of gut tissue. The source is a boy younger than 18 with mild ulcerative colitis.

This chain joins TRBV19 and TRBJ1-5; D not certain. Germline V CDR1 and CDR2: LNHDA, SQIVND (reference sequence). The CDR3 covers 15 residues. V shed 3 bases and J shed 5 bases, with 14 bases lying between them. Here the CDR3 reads CASSIVAYGDQPQHF. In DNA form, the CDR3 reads TGTGCCAGTAGTATTGTGGCGTACGGAGATCAGCCCCAGCATTTT.

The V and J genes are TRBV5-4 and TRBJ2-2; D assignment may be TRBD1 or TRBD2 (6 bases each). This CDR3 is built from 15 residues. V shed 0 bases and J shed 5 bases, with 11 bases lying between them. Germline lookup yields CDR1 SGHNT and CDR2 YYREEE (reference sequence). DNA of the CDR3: TGTGCCAGCAGCTTGGCGGGGGCAGGGACCGGGGAGCTGTTTTTT. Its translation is CASSLAGAGTGELFF.

The CDR3 spells CASRIPSGGLFTGELFF. As DNA, the CDR3 is TGCGCCAGCAGAATCCCTAGCGGGGGACTATTCACCGGGGAGCTGTTTTTT. This chain connects TRBV5-1 to TRBJ2-2; 10 bases fit TRBD2. V was clipped by 5 bases and J by 4 bases; unmatched bases: 11. CDR1 is SGHRS and CDR2 is YFSETQ in the germline V gene. CDR3 length: 17 residues. The whole variable domain, filled in from reference TRBV5-1 and TRBJ2-2, reads KAGVTQTPRYLIKTRGQQVTLSCSPISGHRSVSWYQQTPGQGLQFLFEYFSETQRNKGNFPGRFSGRQFSNSRSEMNVSTLELGDSALYLCASRIPSGGLFTGELFFGEGSRLTVL.

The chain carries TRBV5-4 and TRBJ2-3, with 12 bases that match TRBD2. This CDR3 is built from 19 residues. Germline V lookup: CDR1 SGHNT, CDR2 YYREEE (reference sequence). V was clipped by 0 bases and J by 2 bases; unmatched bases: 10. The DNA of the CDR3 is TGTGCCAGCAGCTTGGGGCTAGCGGGGGGGCCCCTTAACACAGATACGCAGTATTTT. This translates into CASSLGLAGGPLNTDTQYF.

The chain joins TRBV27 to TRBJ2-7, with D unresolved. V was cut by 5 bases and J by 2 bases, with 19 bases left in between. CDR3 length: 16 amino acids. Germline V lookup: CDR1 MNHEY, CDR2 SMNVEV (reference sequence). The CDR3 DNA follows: TGTGCCAGCAGTCAACAATTAGCTTTAGGCCCCTACGAGCAGTACTTC. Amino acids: CASSQQLALGPYEQYF.

CDR3 region: CSAARGGSQHF. CDR3 DNA: TGCAGTGCTGCCCGTGGGGGGTCCCAGCATTTT. The chain combines TRBV20-1 with TRBJ1-5; possible D gene TRBD1, 5 bases. V was clipped by 5 bases and J by 11 bases, with 13 bases between them. CDR3 length equals 11 residues. Germline-derived CDR1 and CDR2 are DFQATT and SNEGSKA (reference sequence).

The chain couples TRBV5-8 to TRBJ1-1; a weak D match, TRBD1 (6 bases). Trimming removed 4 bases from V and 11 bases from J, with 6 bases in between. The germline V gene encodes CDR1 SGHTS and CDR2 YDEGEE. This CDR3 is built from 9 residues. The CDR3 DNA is TGTGCCAGCAGCGGACAGGCTTTCTTT. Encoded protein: CASSGQAFF.

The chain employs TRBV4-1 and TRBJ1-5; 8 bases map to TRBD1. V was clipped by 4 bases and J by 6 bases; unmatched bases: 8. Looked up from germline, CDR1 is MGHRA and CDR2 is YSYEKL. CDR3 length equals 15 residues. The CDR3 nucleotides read TGCGCCAGCAGCCCGGTGACAGGGGTGGGTCAGCCCCAGCATTTT. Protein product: CASSPVTGVGQPQHF.

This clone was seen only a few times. The CDR3 nucleotides read TGTGCCAGCAGTGAATACAGTACTAATTCACCCCTCCACTTT. Encoded protein: CASSEYSTNSPLHF. V usage is TRBV25-1 and J usage is TRBJ1-6, with D unclear. This CDR3 has 14 residues. CDR1 is MGHDK and CDR2 is SYGVNS in the germline V gene. With 0 bases removed from V and 6 bases from J, the gap between germline ends came to 6 bases. The variable domain in full, completed from reference TRBV25-1 and TRBJ1-6, reads EADIYQTPRYLVIGTGKKITLECSQTMGHDKMYWYQQDPGMELHLIHYSYGVNSTEKGDLSSESTVSRIRTEHFPLTLESARPSHTSQYLCASSEYSTNSPLHFGNGTRLTVT.

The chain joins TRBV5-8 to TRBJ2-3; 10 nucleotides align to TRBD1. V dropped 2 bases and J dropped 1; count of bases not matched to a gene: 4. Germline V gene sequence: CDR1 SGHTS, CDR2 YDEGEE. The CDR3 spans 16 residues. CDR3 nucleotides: TGTGCCAGCAGCTTCCCCGGGACAGGGGGCACAGATACGCAGTATTTT. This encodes CASSFPGTGGTDTQYF.

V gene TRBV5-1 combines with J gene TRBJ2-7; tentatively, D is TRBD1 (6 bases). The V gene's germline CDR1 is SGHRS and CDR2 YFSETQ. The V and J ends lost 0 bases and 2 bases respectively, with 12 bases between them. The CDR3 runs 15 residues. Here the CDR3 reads CASSLGPGQTYEQYF. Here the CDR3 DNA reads TGCGCCAGCAGCTTGGGACCGGGACAAACCTACGAGCAGTACTTC.

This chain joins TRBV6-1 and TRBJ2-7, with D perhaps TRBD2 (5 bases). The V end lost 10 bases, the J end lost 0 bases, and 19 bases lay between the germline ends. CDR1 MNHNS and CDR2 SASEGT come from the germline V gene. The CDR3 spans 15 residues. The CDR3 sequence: CATRGIRYSSYEQYF. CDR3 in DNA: TGTGCCACCCGAGGGATACGCTATAGCTCCTACGAGCAGTACTTC.

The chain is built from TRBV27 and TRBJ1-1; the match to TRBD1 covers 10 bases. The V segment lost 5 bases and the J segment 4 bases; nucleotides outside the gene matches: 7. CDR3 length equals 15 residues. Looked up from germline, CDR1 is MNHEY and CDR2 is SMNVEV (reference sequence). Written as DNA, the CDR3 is TGTGCCAGCAGTCCGTGGACAGGGGGGTCCACTGAAGCTTTCTTT. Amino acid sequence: CASSPWTGGSTEAFF.

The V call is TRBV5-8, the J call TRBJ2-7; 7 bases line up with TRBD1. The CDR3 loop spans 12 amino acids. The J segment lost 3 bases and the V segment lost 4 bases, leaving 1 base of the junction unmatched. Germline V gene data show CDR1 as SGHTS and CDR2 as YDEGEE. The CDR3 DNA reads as TGTGCCAGCAGCCGGGACAGCTACGAGCAGTACTTC. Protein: CASSRDSYEQYF.

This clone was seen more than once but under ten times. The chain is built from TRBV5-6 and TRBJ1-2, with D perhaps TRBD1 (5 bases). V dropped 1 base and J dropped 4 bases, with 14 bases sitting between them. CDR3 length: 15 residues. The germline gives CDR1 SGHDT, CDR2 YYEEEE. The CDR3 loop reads CASSLYRQLVYGYTF. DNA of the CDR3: TGTGCCAGCAGCTTGTATAGACAGCTAGTCTATGGCTACACCTTC.

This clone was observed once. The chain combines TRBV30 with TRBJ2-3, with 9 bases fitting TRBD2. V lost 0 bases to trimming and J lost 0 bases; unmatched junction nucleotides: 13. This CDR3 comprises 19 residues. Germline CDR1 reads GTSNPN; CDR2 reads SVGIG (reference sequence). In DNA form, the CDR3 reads TGTGCCTGGAGTGTACTCTGGAGCGGGGGGCCTATTAGCACAGATACGCAGTATTTT. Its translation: CAWSVLWSGGPISTDTQYF. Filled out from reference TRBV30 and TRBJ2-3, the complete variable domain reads SQTIHQWPATLVQPVGSPLSLECTVEGTSNPNLYWYRQAAGRGLQLLFYSVGIGQISSEVPQNLSASRPQDRQFILSSKKLLLSDSGFYLCAWSVLWSGGPISTDTQYFGPGTRLTVL.

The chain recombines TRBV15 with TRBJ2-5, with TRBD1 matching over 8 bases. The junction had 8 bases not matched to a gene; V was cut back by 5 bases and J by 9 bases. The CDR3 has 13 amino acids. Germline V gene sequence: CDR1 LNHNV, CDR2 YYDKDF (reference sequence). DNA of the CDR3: TGTGCCACCAGCCCCCAGGGGGCGGAGGCCCAGTACTTC. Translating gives CATSPQGAEAQYF.

This chain's CDR3 is CASSLYPPGRQGGNTIYF. The CDR3 DNA sequence: TGTGCCAGCAGCTTATACCCCCCCGGCAGGCAGGGGGGAAACACCATATATTTT. The chain has TRBV7-7 and TRBJ1-3, with D tentatively TRBD1 (6 bases). V was clipped by 2 bases and J by 4 bases, with 21 bases between them. Germline-derived CDR1 and CDR2 are SSHAT and FNYEAQ (reference sequence). The CDR3 contains 18 residues.

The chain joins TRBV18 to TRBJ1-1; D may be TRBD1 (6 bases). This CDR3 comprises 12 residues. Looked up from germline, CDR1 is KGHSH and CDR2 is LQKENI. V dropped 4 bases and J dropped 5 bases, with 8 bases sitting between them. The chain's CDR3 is CASSHRETEAFF. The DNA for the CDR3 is TGTGCCAGCTCACACAGGGAAACTGAAGCTTTCTTT.

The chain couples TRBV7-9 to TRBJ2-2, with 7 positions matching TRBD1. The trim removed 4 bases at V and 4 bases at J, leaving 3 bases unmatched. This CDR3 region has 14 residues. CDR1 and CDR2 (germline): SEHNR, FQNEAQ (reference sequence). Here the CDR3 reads CASSSRDSTGELFF. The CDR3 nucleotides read TGTGCCAGCAGCTCACGGGACAGCACCGGGGAGCTGTTTTTT.

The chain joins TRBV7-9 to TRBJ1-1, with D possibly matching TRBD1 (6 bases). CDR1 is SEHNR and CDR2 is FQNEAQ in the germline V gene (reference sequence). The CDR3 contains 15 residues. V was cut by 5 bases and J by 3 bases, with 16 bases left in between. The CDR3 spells CASSPVDSEYTEAFF. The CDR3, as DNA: TGTGCCAGCAGCCCGGTGGACAGCGAATACACTGAAGCTTTCTTT.

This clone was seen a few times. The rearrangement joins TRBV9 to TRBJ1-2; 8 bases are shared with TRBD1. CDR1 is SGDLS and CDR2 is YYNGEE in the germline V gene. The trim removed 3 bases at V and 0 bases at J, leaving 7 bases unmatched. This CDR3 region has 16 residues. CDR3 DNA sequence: TGTGCCAGCAGCGCAGGACAGGGAAGGACTAACTATGGCTACACCTTC. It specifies CASSAGQGRTNYGYTF.

The CDR3 sequence: CASSDTHRQGVLETQYF. The CDR3 bases are TGTGCCAGCAGCGACACGCACCGACAGGGGGTTTTAGAGACCCAGTACTTC. V and J are TRBV11-3 and TRBJ2-5; 9 bases agree with TRBD1. Germline assignment: CDR1 SGHNT and CDR2 YENEEA. The CDR3 runs to 17 residues. With V trimmed by 5 bases and J by 4 bases, 14 bases remained unmatched.

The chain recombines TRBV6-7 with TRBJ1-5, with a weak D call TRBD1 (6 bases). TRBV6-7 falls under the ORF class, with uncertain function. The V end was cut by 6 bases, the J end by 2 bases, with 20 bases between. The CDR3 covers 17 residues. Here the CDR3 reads CASRETGCPRGNQPQHF. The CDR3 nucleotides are TGTGCCAGCAGAGAGACAGGATGCCCTCGGGGCAATCAGCCCCAGCATTTT.

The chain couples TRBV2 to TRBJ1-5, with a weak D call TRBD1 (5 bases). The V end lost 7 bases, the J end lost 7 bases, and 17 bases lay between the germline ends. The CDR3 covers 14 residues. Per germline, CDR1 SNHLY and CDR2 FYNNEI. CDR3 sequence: CASTVSGMGQPQHF. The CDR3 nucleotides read TGTGCCAGCACTGTGTCAGGGATGGGGCAGCCCCAGCATTTT.

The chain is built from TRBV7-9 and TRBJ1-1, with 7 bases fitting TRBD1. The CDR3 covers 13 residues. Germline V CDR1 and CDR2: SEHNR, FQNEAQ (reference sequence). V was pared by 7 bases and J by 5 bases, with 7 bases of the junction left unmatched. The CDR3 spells CASMQGGGTEAFF. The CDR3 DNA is TGTGCCAGCATGCAGGGGGGTGGTACTGAAGCTTTCTTT.